This passage covers 2 T cell receptor beta chains from one sample sequenced in a study of blood T cell repertoires in COVID-19. Only in-frame clones appear in the TCRdb table, and some are missing; sequencing was by immunoSEQ multiplex PCR. The data contain approximately 240,000 clones, about 82% of them singletons. The sample taken for sequencing was peripheral blood. The receptors were gathered from a woman aged 60-75 years with active or convalescent COVID-19.

The chain has TRBV5-4 and TRBJ2-7; 13 nucleotides align to TRBD2. The CDR3 is made up of 16 amino acids. J lost 3 bases, V lost 4 bases, and 7 bases had no gene match. Germline CDR1 reads SGHNT; CDR2 reads YYREEE (reference sequence). The CDR3 nucleotides are TGTGCCAGCAGCGGATCTAGGACTAGCGGGAGCTACGAGCAGTACTTC. It encodes CASSGSRTSGSYEQYF. Looking up the rest from reference TRBV5-4 and TRBJ2-7 gives the full variable domain: ETGVTQSPTHLIKTRGQQVTLRCSSQSGHNTVSWYQQALGQGPQFIFQYYREEENGRGNFPPRFSGLQFPNYSSELNVNALELDDSALYLCASSGSRTSGSYEQYFGPGTRLTVT.

This clone has only one observation. The chain recombines TRBV27 with TRBJ2-1, with 9 bases matching TRBD1. V dropped 7 bases and J dropped 3; count of bases not matched to a gene: 10. The germline CDR1 and CDR2 sequences are MNHEY and SMNVEV (reference sequence). CDR3 length: 16 amino acids. The CDR3 nucleotides read TGTGCCAGCACCCAGGTAGGACAGGGGTTCTACAATGAGCAGTTCTTC. Residues: CASTQVGQGFYNEQFF.